This TCR beta chain comes out of a study of siplizumab effects on memory and regulatory T cells (dated by TCRdb to about 2019). Study-wide context: The effect of the anti-CD2 antibody siplizumab on alloreactive T-cell subsets was examined in allogeneic mixed lymphocyte reactions constructed from human PBMCs.

In addition, sequencing in three donor pairs included unstimulated CD8+ effector memory subsets alongside CD4+ naive, CD8+ naive, CD8+ TEMRA and CD4+ memory subsets. Sorted unstimulated T cells and proliferating T cells recovered from mixed lymphocyte reactions were subjected to TCRbeta CDR3 sequencing. Fresh whole blood from 9 to 11 HLA-typed healthy donors was used to isolate PBMCs. The germline V and J ends show losses of 4 bases and 3 bases respectively, and no gene match explains 3 bases of the junction. From the germline V gene, CDR1 is SGHRS and CDR2 is YFSETQ. The CDR3 contains 13 residues, cysteine and phenylalanine counted. Only the CDR3 DNA is retained, 39 bases long and in frame from the first base. Paper-wide results and their limitations: Whether proliferating Tregs from siplizumab cultures were suppressive was not functionally confirmed. The cumulative frequency of alloreactive sequences traceable to unstimulated CD4+ memory T cells was significantly reduced by siplizumab. Among mappable alloreactive CD4+ clones, an average Treg-derived fraction of almost 70% was observed with siplizumab, compared with approximately 26% in control reactions. Unstimulated naive T cells appeared to be more diverse than memory T cells, and naive cells seemed to make a substantial contribution to the alloresponse. A naive or memory phenotype could not be assigned to roughly 80-95% of proliferating CD4+ or CD8+ clones. Because sequences below about 10^-5 frequency were poorly captured, only a minor fraction of alloreactive clones could be mapped to unstimulated subsets.

Details on this clone: The antigen it binds to is not known. Base qualities are missing; no much larger clone stands one base away.

The library was built by means of the immunoSEQ multiplex PCR assay. The deep sequencing platform assayed some 90,000 TCR templates per sample. Genomic DNA extracted from sorted T cells was used for TCRbeta CDR3 sequencing. As for how the authors treated the data: The R programming language was used for clonal analysis of the TCRbeta CDR3 data. Alloreactive CD4+ and CD8+ clones were identified by comparing unstimulated samples to CFSE-low samples taken after the reaction. By matching sequences to the repertoires of sorted unstimulated Treg and non-Treg cells, each alloreactive CD4+ clone was assigned a regulatory or non-regulatory origin. The table comes from immuneACCESS by way of TCRdb, which keeps in-frame sequences with V and J called. Part of the clones is missing from these tables; in studies checked, under half for an unresolved V gene and the rest for unknown reasons. That table furnishes V, J and clone size, whereas the DNA furnished D and trimming. This sample comprises tens of thousands of clones, around 90% of them detected only once. The ten largest clones capture about 0.25% of the sample.

The V gene is TRBV5-1 and the J gene is TRBJ2-7; 8 bases in the middle match TRBD2. The sequence came from a human donor in good health. Sequenced material: naive CD4+ T cells sorted from blood. This sample's cell subset or site label indicates: unstimulated naive T cells. DNA sequence: TGCGCCAGCAGCGATAGCGGGATCTACGAGCAGTACTTC. It encodes CASSDSGIYEQYF. The entire variable domain, with the stretches around the CDR3 drawn from the reference TRBV5-1 and TRBJ2-7 proteins, is KAGVTQTPRYLIKTRGQQVTLSCSPISGHRSVSWYQQTPGQGLQFLFEYFSETQRNKGNFPGRFSGRQFSNSRSEMNVSTLELGDSALYLCASSDSGIYEQYFGPGTRLTVT.